This TCR beta chain was captured in a study of T cells in localized non-small cell lung cancer. About this clone: Its target is unknown.

CDR1 is KGHSH and CDR2 is LQKENI in the germline V gene. Trimming removed 3 bases from V and 0 bases from J, with 15 bases in between. The CDR3 has 16 residues. Repertoires were generated with immunoSEQ multiplex PCR, while TCRdb's copy carries only in-frame clones and drops some. The sample shows around 40,000 clones, about 90% of them seen only once. The study's findings and limits: Among the top 100 tumor clones, a median approximately 60 appeared in adjacent lung. Analysis by sequencing included only one tumor region, so heterogeneity remains possible. Uninvolved adjacent lung showed higher T cell clonality than tumor.

The chain uses TRBV18 and TRBJ2-7; D is perhaps TRBD2 (6 bases). The sequences come from peripheral blood, collected before any cancer treatment. This receptor was identified in a man aged 40-75 years with stage I lung adenocarcinoma. The DNA of the CDR3 is TGTGCCAGCTCACCGGGCGCGGGGCCGGACTCCTACGAGCAGTACTTC. This sequence encodes CASSPGAGPDSYEQYF.